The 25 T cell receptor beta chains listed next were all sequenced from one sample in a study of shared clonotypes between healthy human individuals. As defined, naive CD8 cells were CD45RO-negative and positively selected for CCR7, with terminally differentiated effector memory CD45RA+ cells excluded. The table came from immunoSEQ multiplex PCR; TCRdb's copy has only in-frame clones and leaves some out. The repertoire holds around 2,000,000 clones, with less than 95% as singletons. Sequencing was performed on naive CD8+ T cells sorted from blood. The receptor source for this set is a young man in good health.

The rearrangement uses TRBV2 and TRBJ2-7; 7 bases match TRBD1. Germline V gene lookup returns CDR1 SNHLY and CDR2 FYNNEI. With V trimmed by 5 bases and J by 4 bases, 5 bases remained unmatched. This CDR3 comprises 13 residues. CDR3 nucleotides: TGTGCCAGCAGTCTAGAGACAGGGTACGAGCAGTACTTC. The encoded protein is CASSLETGYEQYF.

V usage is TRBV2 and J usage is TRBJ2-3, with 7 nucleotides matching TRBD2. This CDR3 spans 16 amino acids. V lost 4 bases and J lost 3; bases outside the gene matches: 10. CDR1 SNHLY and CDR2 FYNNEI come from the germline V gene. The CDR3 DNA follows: TGTGCCAGCAGTGGTGTGGGGGAGGGCCTGACAGATACGCAGTATTTT. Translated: CASSGVGEGLTDTQYF.

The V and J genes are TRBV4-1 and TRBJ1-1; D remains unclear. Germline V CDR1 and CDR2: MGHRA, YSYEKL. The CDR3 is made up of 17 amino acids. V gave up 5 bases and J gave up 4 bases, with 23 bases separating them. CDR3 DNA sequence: TGCGCCAGCAGCGCCTTAACCCCCCGGCTGCCGGGCACTGAAGCTTTCTTT. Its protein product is CASSALTPRLPGTEAFF.

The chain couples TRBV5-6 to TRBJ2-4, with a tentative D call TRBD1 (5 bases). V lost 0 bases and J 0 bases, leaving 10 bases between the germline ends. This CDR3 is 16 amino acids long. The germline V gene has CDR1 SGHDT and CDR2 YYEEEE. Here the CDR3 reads CASSLVQGLAKNIQYF. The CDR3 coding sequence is TGTGCCAGCAGCTTGGTCCAGGGATTAGCCAAAAACATTCAGTACTTC.

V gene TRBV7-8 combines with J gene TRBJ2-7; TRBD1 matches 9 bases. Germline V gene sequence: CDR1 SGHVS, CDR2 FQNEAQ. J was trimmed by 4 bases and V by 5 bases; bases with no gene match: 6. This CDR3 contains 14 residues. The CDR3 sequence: CASSPGTGKYEQYF. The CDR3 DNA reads TGTGCCAGCAGCCCCGGGACAGGGAAGTACGAGCAGTACTTC.

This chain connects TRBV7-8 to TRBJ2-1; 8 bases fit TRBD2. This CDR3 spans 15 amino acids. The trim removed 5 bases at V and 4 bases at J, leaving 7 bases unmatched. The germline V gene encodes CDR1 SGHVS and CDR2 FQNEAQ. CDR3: CASSPIAGQYNEQFF. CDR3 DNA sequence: TGTGCCAGCAGCCCTATAGCGGGGCAATACAATGAGCAGTTCTTC.

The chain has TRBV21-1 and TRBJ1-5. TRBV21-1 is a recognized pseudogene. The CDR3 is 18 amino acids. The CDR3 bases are TGTGCCAGCAGGGCTCTCTCCGGACGGAAGTATAGCAATCAGCCCCAGCATTTT. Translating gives CASRALSGRKYSNQPQHF.

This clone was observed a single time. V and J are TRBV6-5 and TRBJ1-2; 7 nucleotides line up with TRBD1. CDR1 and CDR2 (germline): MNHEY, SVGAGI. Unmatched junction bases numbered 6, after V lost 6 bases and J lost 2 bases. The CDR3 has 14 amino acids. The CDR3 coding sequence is TGTGCCAGCAGCCCCGGGACAGCAAACTATGGCTACACCTTC. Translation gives CASSPGTANYGYTF.

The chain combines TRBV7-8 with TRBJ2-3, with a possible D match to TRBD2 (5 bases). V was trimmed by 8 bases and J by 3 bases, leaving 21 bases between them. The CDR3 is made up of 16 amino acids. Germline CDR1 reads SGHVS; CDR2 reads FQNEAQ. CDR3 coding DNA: TGTGCCAGCCTTGCCAGATTCCACCGGAGGACAGATACGCAGTATTTT. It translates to CASLARFHRRTDTQYF.

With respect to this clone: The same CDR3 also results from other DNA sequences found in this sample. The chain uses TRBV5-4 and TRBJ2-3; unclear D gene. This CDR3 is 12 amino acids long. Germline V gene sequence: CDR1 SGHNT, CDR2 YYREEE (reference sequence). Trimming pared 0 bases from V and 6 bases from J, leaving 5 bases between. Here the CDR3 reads CASSLAGDTQYF. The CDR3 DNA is TGTGCCAGCAGCTTGGCTGGTGATACGCAGTATTTT. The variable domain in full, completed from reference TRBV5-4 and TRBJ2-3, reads ETGVTQSPTHLIKTRGQQVTLRCSSQSGHNTVSWYQQALGQGPQFIFQYYREEENGRGNFPPRFSGLQFPNYSSELNVNALELDDSALYLCASSLAGDTQYFGPGTRLTVL.

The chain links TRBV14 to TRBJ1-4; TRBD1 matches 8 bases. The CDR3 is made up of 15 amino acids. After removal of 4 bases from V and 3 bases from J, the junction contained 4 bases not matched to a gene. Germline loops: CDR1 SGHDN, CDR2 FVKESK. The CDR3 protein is CASSPTGDSNEKLFF. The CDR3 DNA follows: TGTGCCAGCAGCCCGACAGGGGATTCTAATGAAAAACTGTTTTTT.

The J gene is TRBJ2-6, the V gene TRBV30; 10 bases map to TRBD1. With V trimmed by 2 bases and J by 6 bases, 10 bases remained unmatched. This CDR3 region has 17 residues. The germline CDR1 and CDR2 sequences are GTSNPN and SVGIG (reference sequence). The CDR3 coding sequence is TGTGCCTGGAGTCCGGGACAGGGGCCGCTTGAGGCCAACGTCCTGACTTTC. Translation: CAWSPGQGPLEANVLTF.

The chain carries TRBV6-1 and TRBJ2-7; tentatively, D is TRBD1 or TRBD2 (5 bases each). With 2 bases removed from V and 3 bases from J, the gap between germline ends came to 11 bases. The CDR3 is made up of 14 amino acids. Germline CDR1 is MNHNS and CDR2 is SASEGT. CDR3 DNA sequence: TGTGCCAGCAGTGAACCGGGGACGGGCTACGAGCAGTACTTC. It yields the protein CASSEPGTGYEQYF.

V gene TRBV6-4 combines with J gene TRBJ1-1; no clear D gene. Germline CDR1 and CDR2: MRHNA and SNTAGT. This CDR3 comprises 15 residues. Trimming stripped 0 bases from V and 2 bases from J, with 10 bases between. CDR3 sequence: CASSDSSNGNTEAFF. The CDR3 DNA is TGTGCCAGCAGTGACTCGTCTAACGGTAACACTGAAGCTTTCTTT.

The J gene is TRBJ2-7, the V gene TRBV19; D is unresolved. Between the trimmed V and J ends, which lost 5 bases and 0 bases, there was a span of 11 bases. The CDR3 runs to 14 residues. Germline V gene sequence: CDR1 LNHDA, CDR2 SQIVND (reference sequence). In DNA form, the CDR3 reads TGTGCCAGTAGTCCTGCGCTGGGCTCCTACGAGCAGTACTTC. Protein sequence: CASSPALGSYEQYF.

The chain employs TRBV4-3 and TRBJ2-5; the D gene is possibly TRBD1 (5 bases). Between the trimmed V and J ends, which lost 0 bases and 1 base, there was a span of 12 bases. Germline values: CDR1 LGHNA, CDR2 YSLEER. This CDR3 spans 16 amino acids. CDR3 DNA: TGCGCCAGCAGCCAAGAAACCGACAGTTTCCAAGAGACCCAGTACTTC. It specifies CASSQETDSFQETQYF.

The DNA of the CDR3 is TGCGCCATGCACGGAACTTATCAGCCCCAGCATTTT. It specifies CAMHGTYQPQHF. The chain recombines TRBV10-2 with TRBJ1-5, with no clear D. V was pared by 10 bases and J by 5 bases, with 12 bases between. CDR1 WSHSY and CDR2 SAAADI come from the germline V gene. The CDR3 has 12 residues.

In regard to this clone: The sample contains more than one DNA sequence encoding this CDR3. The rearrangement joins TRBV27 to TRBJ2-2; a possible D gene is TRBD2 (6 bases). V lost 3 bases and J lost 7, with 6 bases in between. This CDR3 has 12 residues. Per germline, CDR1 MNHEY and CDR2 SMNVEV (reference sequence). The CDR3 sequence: CASSLGGGELFF. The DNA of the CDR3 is TGTGCCAGCAGTTTGGGGGGCGGGGAGCTGTTTTTT.

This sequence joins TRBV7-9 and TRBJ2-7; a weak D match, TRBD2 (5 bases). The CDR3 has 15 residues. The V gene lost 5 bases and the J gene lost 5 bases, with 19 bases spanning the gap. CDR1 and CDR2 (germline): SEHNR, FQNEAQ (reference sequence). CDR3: CASSPPGGNGDEQYF. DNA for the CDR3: TGTGCCAGCAGCCCTCCGGGCGGCAACGGGGACGAGCAGTACTTC.

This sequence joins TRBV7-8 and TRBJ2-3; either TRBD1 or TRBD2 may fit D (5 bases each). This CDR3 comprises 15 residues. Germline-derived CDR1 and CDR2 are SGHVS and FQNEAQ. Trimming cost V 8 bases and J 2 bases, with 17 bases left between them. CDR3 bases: TGTGCCAGCGAAGACGGGGCAGTAGTCACAGATACGCAGTATTTT. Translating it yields CASEDGAVVTDTQYF.

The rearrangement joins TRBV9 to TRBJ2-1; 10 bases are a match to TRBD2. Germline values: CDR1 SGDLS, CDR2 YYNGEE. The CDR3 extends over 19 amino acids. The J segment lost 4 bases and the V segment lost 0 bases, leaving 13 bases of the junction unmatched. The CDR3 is CASSVEGLGAGGPYNEQFF. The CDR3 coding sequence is TGTGCCAGCAGCGTAGAGGGCCTGGGAGCGGGAGGGCCGTACAATGAGCAGTTCTTC.

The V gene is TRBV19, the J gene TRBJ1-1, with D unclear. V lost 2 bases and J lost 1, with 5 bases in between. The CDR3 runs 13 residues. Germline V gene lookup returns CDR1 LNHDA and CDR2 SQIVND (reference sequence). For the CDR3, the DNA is TGTGCCAGTAGTATAATCAGGAACACTGAAGCTTTCTTT. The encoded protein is CASSIIRNTEAFF.

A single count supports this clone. DNA for the CDR3: TGTGCCAGCAGTGAAGATGATGACAGCTACAATGAGCAGTTCTTC. Amino acids: CASSEDDDSYNEQFF. The chain has TRBV6-1 and TRBJ2-1, with D possibly matching TRBD1 (5 bases). Germline V gene lookup returns CDR1 MNHNS and CDR2 SASEGT. V was pared by 1 base and J by 3 bases, with 10 bases between. The CDR3 runs to 15 residues.

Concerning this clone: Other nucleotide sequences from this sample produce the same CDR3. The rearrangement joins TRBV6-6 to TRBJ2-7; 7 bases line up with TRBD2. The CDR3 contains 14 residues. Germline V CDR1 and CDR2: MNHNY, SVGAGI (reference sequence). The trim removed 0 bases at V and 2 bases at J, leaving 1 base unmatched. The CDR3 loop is CASSYSAGAYEQYF. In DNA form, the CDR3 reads TGTGCCAGCAGTTACTCCGCGGGAGCCTACGAGCAGTACTTC.

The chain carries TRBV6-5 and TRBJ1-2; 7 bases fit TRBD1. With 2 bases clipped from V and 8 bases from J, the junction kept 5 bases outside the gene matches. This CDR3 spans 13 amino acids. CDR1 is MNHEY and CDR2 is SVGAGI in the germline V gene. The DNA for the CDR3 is TGTGCCAGCAGTTACGGGTACAGGGGCGGCTACACCTTC. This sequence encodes CASSYGYRGGYTF.